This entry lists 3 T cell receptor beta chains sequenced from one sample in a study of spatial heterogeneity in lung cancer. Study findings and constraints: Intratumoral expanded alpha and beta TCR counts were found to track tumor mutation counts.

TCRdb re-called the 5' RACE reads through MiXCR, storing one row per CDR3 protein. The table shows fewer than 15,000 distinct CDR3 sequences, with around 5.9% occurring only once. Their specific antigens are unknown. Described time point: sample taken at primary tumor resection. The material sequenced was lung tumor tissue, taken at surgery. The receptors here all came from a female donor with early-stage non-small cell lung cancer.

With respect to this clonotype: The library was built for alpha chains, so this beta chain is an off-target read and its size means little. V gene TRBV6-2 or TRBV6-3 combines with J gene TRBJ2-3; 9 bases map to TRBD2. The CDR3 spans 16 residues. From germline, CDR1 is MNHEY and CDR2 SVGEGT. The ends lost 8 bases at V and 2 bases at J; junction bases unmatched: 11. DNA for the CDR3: TGTGCCAGCTCCCGGGTAGCGGGAGCCTACACAGATACGCAGTATTTT. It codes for CASSRVAGAYTDTQYF.

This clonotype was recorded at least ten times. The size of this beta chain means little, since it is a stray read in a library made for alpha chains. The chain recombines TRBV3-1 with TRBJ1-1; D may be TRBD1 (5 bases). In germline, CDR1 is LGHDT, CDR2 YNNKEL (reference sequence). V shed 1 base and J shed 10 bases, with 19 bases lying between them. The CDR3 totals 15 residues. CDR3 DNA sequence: TGTGCCAGCAGCCAAGGACTAGGAGGGGTAGGAGTAGCTTTCTTT. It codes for CASSQGLGGVGVAFF. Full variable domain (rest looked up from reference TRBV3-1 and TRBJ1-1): DTAVSQTPKYLVTQMGNDKSIKCEQNLGHDTMYWYKQDSKKFLKIMFSYNNKELIINETVPNRFSPKSPDKAHLNLHINSLELGDSAVYFCASSQGLGGVGVAFFGQGTRLTVV.

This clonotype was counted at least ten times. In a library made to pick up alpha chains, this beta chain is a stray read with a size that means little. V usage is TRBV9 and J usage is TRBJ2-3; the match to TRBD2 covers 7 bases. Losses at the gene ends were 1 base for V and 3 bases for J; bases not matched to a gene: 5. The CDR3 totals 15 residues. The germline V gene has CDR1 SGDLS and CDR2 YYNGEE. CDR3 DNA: TGTGCCAGCAGCGTACGGGGGGTTAGGACAGATACGCAGTATTTT. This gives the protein CASSVRGVRTDTQYF.